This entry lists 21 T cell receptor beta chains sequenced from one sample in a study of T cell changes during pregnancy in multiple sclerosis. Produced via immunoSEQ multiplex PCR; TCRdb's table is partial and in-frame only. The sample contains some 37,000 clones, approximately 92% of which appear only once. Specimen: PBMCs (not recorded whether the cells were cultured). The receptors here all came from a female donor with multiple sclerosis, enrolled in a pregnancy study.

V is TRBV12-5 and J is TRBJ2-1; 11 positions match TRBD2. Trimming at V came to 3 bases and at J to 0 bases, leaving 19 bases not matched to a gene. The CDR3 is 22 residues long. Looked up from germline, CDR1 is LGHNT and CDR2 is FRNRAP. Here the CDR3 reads CASGFANPGLAAPISSYNEQFF. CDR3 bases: TGTGCTAGTGGTTTTGCGAACCCGGGACTAGCGGCCCCAATTAGCTCCTACAATGAGCAGTTCTTC.

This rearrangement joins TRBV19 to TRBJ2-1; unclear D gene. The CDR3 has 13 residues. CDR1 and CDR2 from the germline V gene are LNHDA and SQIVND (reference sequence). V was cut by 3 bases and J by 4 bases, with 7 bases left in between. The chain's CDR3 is CASSISSYNEQFF. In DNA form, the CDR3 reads TGTGCCAGTAGTATTAGCTCATACAATGAGCAGTTCTTC.

CDR3 in amino acids: CASSKDRAAKNIQYF. For the CDR3, the DNA is TGCGCCAGCAGTAAGGACAGGGCAGCCAAAAACATTCAGTACTTC. The chain carries TRBV10-1 and TRBJ2-4, with 8 bases aligning to TRBD1. The ends lost 5 bases at V and 0 bases at J; junction bases unmatched: 3. This CDR3 region has 15 residues. Germline V CDR1 and CDR2: WNHNN, SYGVQD (reference sequence).

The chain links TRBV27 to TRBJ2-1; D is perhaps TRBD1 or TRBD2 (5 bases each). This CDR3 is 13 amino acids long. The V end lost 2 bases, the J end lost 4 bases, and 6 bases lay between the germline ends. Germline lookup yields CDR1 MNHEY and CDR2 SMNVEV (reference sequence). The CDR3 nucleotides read TGTGCCAGCAGTTTAGAGGGGTACAATGAGCAGTTCTTC. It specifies CASSLEGYNEQFF.

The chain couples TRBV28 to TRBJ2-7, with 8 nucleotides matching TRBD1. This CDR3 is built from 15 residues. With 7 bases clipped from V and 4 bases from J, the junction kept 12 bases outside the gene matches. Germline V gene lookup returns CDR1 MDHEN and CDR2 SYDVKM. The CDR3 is CASILTQGAGYEQYF. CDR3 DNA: TGTGCCAGCATTCTAACCCAGGGGGCGGGATACGAGCAGTACTTC.

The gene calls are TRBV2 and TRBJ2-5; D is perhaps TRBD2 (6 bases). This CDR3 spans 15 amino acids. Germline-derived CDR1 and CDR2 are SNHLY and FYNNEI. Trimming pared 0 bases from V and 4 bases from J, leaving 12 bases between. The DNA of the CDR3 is TGTGCCAGCAGTGAAGCCTACGGGGGAGGAGAGACCCAGTACTTC. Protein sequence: CASSEAYGGGETQYF.

The CDR3: CAWSSQRGAQPQHF. CDR3 sequence (DNA): TGTGCCTGGAGTAGCCAGCGGGGAGCTCAGCCCCAGCATTTT. The J gene is TRBJ1-5, the V gene TRBV30; D is unresolved. The germline V gene has CDR1 GTSNPN and CDR2 SVGIG (reference sequence). Trimming removed 2 bases at V and 6 bases at J, with 14 bases between. This CDR3 is built from 14 residues. Based on the CDR3 plus reference TRBV30 and TRBJ1-5, the full variable domain is SQTIHQWPATLVQPVGSPLSLECTVEGTSNPNLYWYRQAAGRGLQLLFYSVGIGQISSEVPQNLSASRPQDRQFILSSKKLLLSDSGFYLCAWSSQRGAQPQHFGDGTRLSIL.

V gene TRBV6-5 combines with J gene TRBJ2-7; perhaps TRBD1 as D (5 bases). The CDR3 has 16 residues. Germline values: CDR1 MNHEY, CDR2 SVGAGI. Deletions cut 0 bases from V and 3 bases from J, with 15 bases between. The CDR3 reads CASSYSRTRVNYEQYF. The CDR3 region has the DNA TGTGCCAGCAGTTACTCGAGGACAAGGGTAAACTACGAGCAGTACTTC.

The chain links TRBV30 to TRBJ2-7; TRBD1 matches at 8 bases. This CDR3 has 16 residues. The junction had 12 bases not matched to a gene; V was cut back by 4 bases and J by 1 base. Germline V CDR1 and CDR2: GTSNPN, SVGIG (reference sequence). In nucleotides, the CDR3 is TGTGCCTGGACCCCACCTGACAGGGGAATGTCCTACGAGCAGTACTTC. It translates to CAWTPPDRGMSYEQYF. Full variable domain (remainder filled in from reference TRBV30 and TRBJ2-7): SQTIHQWPATLVQPVGSPLSLECTVEGTSNPNLYWYRQAAGRGLQLLFYSVGIGQISSEVPQNLSASRPQDRQFILSSKKLLLSDSGFYLCAWTPPDRGMSYEQYFGPGTRLTVT.

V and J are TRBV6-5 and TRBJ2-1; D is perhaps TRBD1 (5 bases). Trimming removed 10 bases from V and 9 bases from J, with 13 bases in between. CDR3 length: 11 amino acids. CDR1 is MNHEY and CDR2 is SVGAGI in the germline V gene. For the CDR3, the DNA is TGTGCCACCTTAAAGGGGCGTGAGCAGTTCTTC. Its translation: CATLKGREQFF.

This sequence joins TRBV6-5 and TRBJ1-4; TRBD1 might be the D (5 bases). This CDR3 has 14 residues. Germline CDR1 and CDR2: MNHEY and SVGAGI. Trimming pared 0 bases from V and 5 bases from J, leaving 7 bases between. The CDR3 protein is CASSYSGGNEKLFF. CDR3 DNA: TGTGCCAGCAGTTACTCGGGGGGGAATGAAAAACTGTTTTTT.

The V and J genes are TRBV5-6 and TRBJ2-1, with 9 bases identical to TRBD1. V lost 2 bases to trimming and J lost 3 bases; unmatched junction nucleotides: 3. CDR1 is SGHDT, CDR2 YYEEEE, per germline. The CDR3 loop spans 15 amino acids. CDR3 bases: TGTGCCAGCAGCTTCCGGGACAGGGACTACAATGAGCAGTTCTTC. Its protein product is CASSFRDRDYNEQFF. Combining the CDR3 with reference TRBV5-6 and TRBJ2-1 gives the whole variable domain DAGVTQSPTHLIKTRGQQVTLRCSPKSGHDTVSWYQQALGQGPQFIFQYYEEEERQRGNFPDRFSGHQFPNYSSELNVNALLLGDSALYLCASSFRDRDYNEQFFGPGTRLTVL.

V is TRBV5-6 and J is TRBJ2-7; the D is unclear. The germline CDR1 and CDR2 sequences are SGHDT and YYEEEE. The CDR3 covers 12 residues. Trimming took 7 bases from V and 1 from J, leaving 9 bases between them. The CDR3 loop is CASQGPSYEQYF. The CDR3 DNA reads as TGTGCCAGCCAAGGGCCTTCCTACGAGCAGTACTTC.

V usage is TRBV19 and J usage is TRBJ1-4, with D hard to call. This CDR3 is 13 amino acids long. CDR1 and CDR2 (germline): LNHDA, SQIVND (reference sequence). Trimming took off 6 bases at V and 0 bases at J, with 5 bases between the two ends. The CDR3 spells CASRPSTNEKLFF. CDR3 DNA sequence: TGTGCCAGTAGACCCTCAACTAATGAAAAACTGTTTTTT. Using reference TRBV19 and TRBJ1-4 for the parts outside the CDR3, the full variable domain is DGGITQSPKYLFRKEGQNVTLSCEQNLNHDAMYWYRQDPGQGLRLIYYSQIVNDFQKGDIAEGYSVSREKKESFPLTVTSAQKNPTAFYLCASRPSTNEKLFFGSGTQLSVL.

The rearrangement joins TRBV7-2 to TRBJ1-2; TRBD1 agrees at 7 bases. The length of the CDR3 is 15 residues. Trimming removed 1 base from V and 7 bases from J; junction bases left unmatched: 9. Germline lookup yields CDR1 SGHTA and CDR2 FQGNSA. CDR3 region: CASSLDYRQGGGYTF. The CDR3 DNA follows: TGTGCCAGCAGCTTAGATTATCGGCAGGGGGGTGGCTACACCTTC.

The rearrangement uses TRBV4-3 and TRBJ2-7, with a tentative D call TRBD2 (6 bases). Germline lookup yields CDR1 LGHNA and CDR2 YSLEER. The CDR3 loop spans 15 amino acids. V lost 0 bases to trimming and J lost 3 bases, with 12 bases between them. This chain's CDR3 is CASSQDHQGGYEQYF. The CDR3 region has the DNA TGCGCCAGCAGCCAAGATCATCAGGGAGGCTACGAGCAGTACTTC.

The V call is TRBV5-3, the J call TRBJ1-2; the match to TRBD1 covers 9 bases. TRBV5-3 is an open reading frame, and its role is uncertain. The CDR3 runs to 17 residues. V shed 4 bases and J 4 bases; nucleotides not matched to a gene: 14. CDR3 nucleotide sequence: TGTGCCAGAAGCCCGCGGGACAGGGCTTCATTAGTCTATGGCTACACCTTC. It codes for CARSPRDRASLVYGYTF.

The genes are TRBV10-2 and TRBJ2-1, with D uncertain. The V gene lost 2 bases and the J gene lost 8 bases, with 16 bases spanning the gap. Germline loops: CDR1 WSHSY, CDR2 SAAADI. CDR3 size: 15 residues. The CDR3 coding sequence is TGCGCCAGCAGTGAGCCCCCCCTTTACCCCCATGAGCAGTTCTTC. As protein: CASSEPPLYPHEQFF.

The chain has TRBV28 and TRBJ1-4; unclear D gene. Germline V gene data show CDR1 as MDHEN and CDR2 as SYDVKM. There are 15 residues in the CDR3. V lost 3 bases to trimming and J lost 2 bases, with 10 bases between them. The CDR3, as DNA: TGTGCCAGCAGTTTCCCGGACGGTACTAATGAAAAACTGTTTTTT. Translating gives CASSFPDGTNEKLFF.

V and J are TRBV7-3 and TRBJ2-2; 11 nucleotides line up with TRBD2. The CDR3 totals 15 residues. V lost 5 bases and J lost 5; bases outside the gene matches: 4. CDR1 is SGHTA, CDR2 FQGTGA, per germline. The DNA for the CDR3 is TGTGCCAGCAGCCCAAGGACTAGCGGGACCGGGGAGCTGTTTTTT. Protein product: CASSPRTSGTGELFF.

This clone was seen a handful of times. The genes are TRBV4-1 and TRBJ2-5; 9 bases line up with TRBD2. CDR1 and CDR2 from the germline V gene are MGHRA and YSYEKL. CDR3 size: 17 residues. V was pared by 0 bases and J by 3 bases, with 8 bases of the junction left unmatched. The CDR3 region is CASSQDLTGGREETQYF. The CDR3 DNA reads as TGCGCCAGCAGCCAAGATTTAACAGGCGGGAGGGAAGAGACCCAGTACTTC.